This T cell receptor (beta chain) stems from a study of blood T cell repertoires in COVID-19. In the study overall: From the United States, Italy and Spain came samples of acute and convalescent COVID-19. T cells, B-cell-depleted T cells, or PBMCs supplied cDNA or gDNA.

The data were produced by immunoSEQ multiplex PCR, yet TCRdb's version contains in-frame clones alone and is incomplete. The table lists approximately 40,000 clones, about 86% of them singletons. Germline V gene lookup returns CDR1 ENHRY and CDR2 SYGVKD. V lost 3 bases, J lost 3 bases, and 3 bases lay in between. The CDR3 sequence is 12 residues long. The source material was peripheral blood. The sequence derives from a woman aged 55-69 years with acute or convalescent COVID-19. The genes are TRBV10-3 and TRBJ1-5; no clear D gene. In DNA, the CDR3 is TGTGCCATCAGTGATTACAATCAGCCCCAGCATTTT. Its protein is CAISDYNQPQHF.